The rows below give T cell receptor beta chains drawn from one sample of a study of cytotoxic CD8 clonotypes in ibrutinib-treated CLL. Profiled with immunoSEQ multiplex PCR; TCRdb holds only in-frame clones, not every one. There are approximately 100,000 clones in the sample; 70% to 85% occur only once, and around 30% lies in the top ten. This sample comprised PBMCs, obtained after 12 months of ibrutinib treatment. Source of these receptors: a human donor with chronic lymphocytic leukemia. The CDR3 runs from the conserved cysteine through the conserved F or W. The D gene is left open where the match is weak. For some rows the clone size is stated as once, few or many, or as a class when expanded; others skip it.

clone_size	v_call	d_call	j_call	cdr3_nt	cdr3_aa
.	TRBV14	.	TRBJ2-1	TGTGCCAGCAGCCAAGGTAACACGGCTAGCAATGAGCAGTTCTTC	CASSQGNTASNEQFF
.	TRBV19	TRBD1	TRBJ1-6	TGTGCCAGTACGGACAGGGGAGGCTCACCCCTCCACTTT	CASTDRGGSPLHF
.	TRBV9	TRBD1	TRBJ1-2	TGTGCCAGCAAGACAGGGAACTATGGCTACACCTTC	CASKTGNYGYTF
.	TRBV18	TRBD1	TRBJ2-6	TGTGCCAGCTCTCGCCGACAGGGGGCGCAACAGACGCACTCTGGGGCCAACGTCCTGACTTTC	CASSRRQGAQQTHSGANVLTF
.	TRBV18	.	TRBJ1-5	TGTGCCAGCTCGGGGAGCAATCAGCCCCAGCATTTT	CASSGSNQPQHF
.	TRBV4-2	.	TRBJ1-2	TGTGCCAGCAGCCGGGGCCAGGCCCTTGATACTTATGGCTACACCTTC	CASSRGQALDTYGYTF
.	TRBV7-9	.	TRBJ2-7	TGTGCCAGCAGCCTTCAGGGGGGGCAGTACTTC	CASSLQGGQYF
.	TRBV7-8	.	TRBJ1-3	TGTGCCAGCAGCTTACTGAGCTCTGGAAACACCATATATTTT	CASSLLSSGNTIYF
.	TRBV30	.	TRBJ1-1	TGTGCCTGGAGTGTCGAGGGGAAAGGGCCTGAAGCTTTCTTT	CAWSVEGKGPEAFF
few	TRBV2	.	TRBJ2-5	TGTGCCAGCAGCCCCGAGGCAGGGGCCGGGGAGACCCAGTACTTC	CASSPEAGAGETQYF
.	TRBV2	TRBD1	TRBJ2-5	TGTGCCAGCATCGGACAGGGTTTACAAGAGACCCAGTACTTC	CASIGQGLQETQYF
.	TRBV27	.	TRBJ2-7	TGTGCCAGCAGCCCAGACAACTCCTACGAGCAGTACTTC	CASSPDNSYEQYF
.	TRBV4-1	.	TRBJ1-1	TGCGCCAGCAGCCAAGACAGGGCACGGGCCACTGAAGCTTTCTTT	CASSQDRARATEAFF
.	TRBV7-8	.	TRBJ2-2	TGTGCCAGCAGCTTTTTACAGGCCCTAGGCACCGGGGAGCTGTTTTTT	CASSFLQALGTGELFF
.	TRBV7-2	.	TRBJ2-5	TGTGCCAGCAGGATCCAAGAGACCCAGTACTTC	CASRIQETQYF
.	TRBV5-6	.	TRBJ2-4	TGTGCCAGCAGCTCCGGGAAAAACTTAGCCAAAAACATTCAGTACTTC	CASSSGKNLAKNIQYF
.	TRBV6-5	.	TRBJ1-2	TGTGCCAGCAGTTACGCACAAGCGGGATATGGCTACACCTTC	CASSYAQAGYGYTF
.	TRBV7-3	.	TRBJ2-7	TGTGCCAGCAGGGACCCGACCGAGGGATACGAGCAGTACTTC	CASRDPTEGYEQYF
.	TRBV30	.	TRBJ1-2	TGTGCCTGGAGTGTGGGACGCCAGGATGGCTACACCTTC	CAWSVGRQDGYTF
.	TRBV6-5	.	TRBJ1-1	TGTGCCAGCAGTTACGGTGGGTCTAACACTGAAGCTTTCTTT	CASSYGGSNTEAFF
once	TRBV28	TRBD2	TRBJ2-1	TGTGCCAGCAGTTTGGGACTAGGCTACAATGAGCAGTTCTTC	CASSLGLGYNEQFF
once	TRBV10-2	.	TRBJ1-1	TGCGCCAGCAGTGAGGACACTGAAGCTTTCTTT	CASSEDTEAFF
few	TRBV6-1	TRBD1	TRBJ1-1	TGTGCCAGCATTAGCCAGGGGGGACAGGAAACTGAAGCTTTCTTT	CASISQGGQETEAFF
once	TRBV29-1	TRBD1	TRBJ2-5	TGCAGCGGGGGACAGATGAGACAAGAGACCCAGTACTTC	CSGGQMRQETQYF
.	TRBV28	.	TRBJ2-3	TGTGCCAGCAGTATCCCGGGGACAGATACGCAGTATTTT	CASSIPGTDTQYF
.	TRBV29-1	.	TRBJ1-2	TGCAGCGTTGAAGATCCCGGGACCTACACCTTC	CSVEDPGTYTF
.	TRBV21-1	.	TRBJ2-1	TGTGCCAGCAGCGATCGATCGGGGGCGAATGAGCAGTTCTTC	CASSDRSGANEQFF
.	TRBV2	TRBD2	TRBJ2-1	TGTGCCAGCAGCCAAGGACTAGCGGGGGATTTTGAGCAGTTCTTC	CASSQGLAGDFEQFF
.	TRBV7-9	TRBD1	TRBJ2-1	TGTGCCAGCAGCTCGCGTCAGGGGGCTTCCTACAATGAGCAGTTCTTC	CASSSRQGASYNEQFF
few	TRBV7-3	.	TRBJ2-3	TGTGCCAGCGCAGGGGATACGCAGTATTTT	CASAGDTQYF
.	TRBV5-6	.	TRBJ1-6	TGTGCCAGCAGCTTAGGACAGTCCTATAATTCACCCCTCCACTTT	CASSLGQSYNSPLHF